The next 10 T cell receptor beta chains were all read from a single sample in a study of early T cells in non-severe SARS-CoV-2 infection (dated by TCRdb to about 2021). The library came from 5' RACE. The sample was run on a NextSeq 500. Starting from the raw public reads, TCRdb applied fastp trimming at Q25, assembled clones with MiXCR and retained in-frame beta chains. When rows share a CDR3 protein, they turn into one entry using the most common DNA and genes. The sample table contains 60,000 or so distinct CDR3 sequences; only one count was recorded for approximately 10% of them. The biggest ten clones account for 20% to 25% of the sample. What was sequenced was whole blood. These TCRs come from an adult who was a healthcare worker with PCR-confirmed SARS-CoV-2 infection or an uninfected control (not recorded which).

The table lists this clonotype with a few counts. The chain carries TRBV7-9 and TRBJ2-1; 14 bases line up with TRBD2. This CDR3 has 17 amino acids. Germline lookup yields CDR1 SEHNR and CDR2 FQNEAQ (reference sequence). The J segment lost 2 bases and the V segment lost 5 bases, leaving 5 bases of the junction unmatched. The CDR3 reads CASSPGLAGGPYNEQFF. CDR3 sequence (DNA): TGTGCCAGCAGCCCTGGACTAGCGGGGGGCCCCTACAATGAGCAGTTCTTC.

The rearrangement joins TRBV7-9 to TRBJ2-1, with 7 bases aligning to TRBD2. The CDR3 has 17 amino acids. After removal of 5 bases from V and 0 bases from J, the junction contained 10 bases not matched to a gene. The germline V gene has CDR1 SEHNR and CDR2 FQNEAQ (reference sequence). CDR3 protein: CASSPWDYQSSYNEQFF. The CDR3 DNA reads TGTGCCAGCAGCCCGTGGGACTATCAGAGCTCCTACAATGAGCAGTTCTTC. The full variable domain, with the rest looked up from reference TRBV7-9 and TRBJ2-1, is DTGVSQNPRHKITKRGQNVTFRCDPISEHNRLYWYRQTLGQGPEFLTYFQNEAQLEKSRLLSDRFSAERPKGSFSTLEIQRTEQGDSAMYLCASSPWDYQSSYNEQFFGPGTRLTVL.

The chain combines TRBV6-5 with TRBJ2-6; D might be TRBD1 (5 bases). CDR1 is MNHEY and CDR2 is SVGAGI in the germline V gene. Trimming pared 2 bases from V and 1 base from J, leaving 9 bases between. CDR3 length: 16 amino acids. The CDR3 region is CASSYGAESGANVLTF. The DNA for the CDR3 is TGTGCCAGCAGTTACGGGGCAGAATCTGGGGCCAACGTCCTGACTTTC.

At least ten counts were recorded for this clonotype. CDR3 loop: CASTGLAGVTGELFF. Written as DNA, the CDR3 is TGTGCCAGCACCGGACTAGCGGGGGTGACCGGGGAGCTGTTTTTT. V gene TRBV7-9 combines with J gene TRBJ2-2; 13 positions match TRBD2. After removal of 7 bases from V and 5 bases from J, the junction contained 4 bases not matched to a gene. The length of the CDR3 is 15 residues. Germline V gene data show CDR1 as SEHNR and CDR2 as FQNEAQ (reference sequence).

The table lists this clonotype with a few counts. J is TRBJ1-4 and V is TRBV12-3 or TRBV12-4; 7 nucleotides agree with TRBD1. Trimming took 8 bases from V and 5 from J; bases not matched to a gene: 11. This CDR3 comprises 15 residues. CDR3 sequence reads: CASGTSGTVNEKLFF. In DNA, the CDR3 is TGTGCCAGCGGTACCTCCGGGACAGTGAATGAAAAACTGTTTTTT.

This chain joins TRBV25-1 and TRBJ1-2; 9 positions agree with TRBD1. V lost 4 bases to trimming and J lost 4 bases; unmatched junction nucleotides: 4. Germline V gene lookup returns CDR1 MGHDK and CDR2 SYGVNS. The CDR3 covers 14 residues. The CDR3, as DNA: TGTGCCAGCAGTGCGACAGGGGGGATCTATGGCTACACCTTC. Translation: CASSATGGIYGYTF.

This clonotype was found a few times. V and J are TRBV29-1 and TRBJ2-5; D not resolved. Germline CDR1 reads SQVTM; CDR2 reads ANQGSEA. This CDR3 is 13 amino acids long. The V end lost 1 base, the J end lost 2 bases, and 8 bases lay between the germline ends. CDR3 sequence: CSVEGQIQETQYF. CDR3 bases: TGCAGCGTTGAAGGGCAGATACAAGAGACCCAGTACTTC.

This clonotype was seen only a few times. This rearrangement joins TRBV19 to TRBJ2-1; D not certain. The germline V gene encodes CDR1 LNHDA and CDR2 SQIVND (reference sequence). Trimming took 9 bases from V and 0 from J, leaving 21 bases between them. The CDR3 contains 17 residues. CDR3 loop: CASTSESLPSSYNEQFF. For the CDR3, the DNA is TGTGCCAGCACGTCCGAAAGTTTGCCGAGCTCCTACAATGAGCAGTTCTTC.

The table lists this clonotype with a few counts. The CDR3 protein is CASSQAGGGTDTQYF. The CDR3 nucleotides read TGCGCCAGCAGCCAAGCGGGGGGCGGCACAGATACGCAGTATTTT. This rearrangement joins TRBV4-1 to TRBJ2-3, with D possibly matching TRBD2 (7 bases). The CDR3 totals 15 residues. CDR1 is MGHRA, CDR2 YSYEKL, per germline. Between the trimmed V and J ends, which lost 1 base and 1 base, there was a span of 9 bases.

This clonotype was seen ten or more times. This rearrangement joins TRBV6-1 to TRBJ1-2; 7 bases match TRBD1. From germline, CDR1 is MNHNS and CDR2 SASEGT. V shed 7 bases, J shed 0 bases, and the junction held 5 bases outside the gene matches. This CDR3 has 14 residues. In nucleotides, the CDR3 is TGTGCCAGCACCGCGGACAGGACTAACTATGGCTACACCTTC. The encoded protein is CASTADRTNYGYTF.